This T cell receptor beta chain was identified in a study of T cells after yellow fever vaccination. General observations from the study: FACS-sorted repertoires might harbor abundant contaminating clonotypes from the bulk population.

This clonotype was seen a few times. The antigen remains unidentified. One entry per CDR3 protein, called by TCRdb with MiXCR from the 5' RACE reads. The profile shows 510,000 or so distinct CDR3 sequences, roughly a fifth of them singletons. This receptor was taken from a man aged 30 to 39 who received the YFV17D yellow fever vaccine. This specimen was PBMCs, taken 15 days after the yellow fever booster vaccination.

The CDR3 loop reads CASSLVPYGGKRQETQYF. In nucleotides, the CDR3 is TGTGCCAGCAGCTTAGTCCCCTATGGCGGAAAACGCCAAGAGACCCAGTACTTC. This chain uses TRBV11-1 with TRBJ2-5; D not resolved. The CDR3 is made up of 18 amino acids. V dropped 1 base and J dropped 1 base, with 19 bases sitting between them. Germline values: CDR1 SGHAT, CDR2 FQDESV (reference sequence).